These T cell receptor beta chains were read from a single sample in a study of blood T cell repertoires in COVID-19. The assay was immunoSEQ multiplex PCR, and TCRdb's table has in-frame clones only and misses some. The sample records 120,000 or so clones, less than 90% being singletons. Material for sequencing was peripheral blood. The origin of the receptors is a woman aged 80 or over with acute or convalescent COVID-19. The CDR3 runs from the conserved cysteine through the conserved F or W. D genes are given only for firm matches. Not all rows give a size; the values are once, few, many and, for expanded clones, a class.

abundance | j_gene | d_gene | v_gene | CDR3aa | CDR3nt
. | TRBJ2-3 | . | TRBV7-2 | CASSSKRTNTQYF | TGTGCCAGCAGCTCCAAACGCACAAATACGCAGTATTTT
. | TRBJ1-5 | . | TRBV5-1 | CASSPEPGVNQPQHF | TGCGCCAGCAGCCCGGAACCGGGAGTTAACCAGCCCCAGCATTTT
. | TRBJ1-1 | . | TRBV5-1 | CASSLLGGPNTEAFF | TGCGCCAGCAGCTTGTTGGGGGGTCCGAACACTGAAGCTTTCTTT
. | TRBJ1-5 | . | TRBV5-6 | CASSLRSNQPQHF | TGTGCCAGCAGCTTGCGGAGCAATCAGCCCCAGCATTTT
. | TRBJ1-6 | . | TRBV19 | CASSVASGGASYNSPLHF | TGTGCCAGTAGTGTGGCCTCAGGTGGGGCGTCCTATAATTCACCCCTCCACTTT
few | TRBJ2-3 | TRBD1 | TRBV5-1 | CASSHTGVSTDTQYF | TGCGCCAGCAGCCATACAGGGGTGAGCACAGATACGCAGTATTTT
. | TRBJ1-2 | TRBD1 | TRBV5-1 | CASSLDPFGQGSGANYGYTF | TGCGCCAGCAGCCTCGACCCCTTTGGACAGGGGTCGGGGGCTAACTATGGCTACACCTTC
. | TRBJ1-2 | TRBD1 | TRBV3-1/TRBV3-2 | CASSLLRDSSLYGYTF | TGTGCCAGCAGCCTCCTCCGGGACAGCTCACTCTATGGCTACACCTTC
few | TRBJ1-2 | . | TRBV7-9 | CASSFTYSGSHGYTF | TGTGCCAGCAGCTTTACGTATTCGGGGAGCCATGGCTACACCTTC
. | TRBJ2-5 | . | TRBV5-5 | CASSLFQSQETQYF | TGTGCCAGCAGCTTATTTCAGTCTCAAGAGACCCAGTACTTC
. | TRBJ2-1 | . | TRBV5-1 | CASSLVRGSDEQFF | TGCGCCAGCAGCTTGGTTCGGGGGTCAGATGAGCAGTTCTTC